Following are 13 T cell receptor beta chains from one sample sequenced in a study of spatial heterogeneity in lung cancer. MiXCR, applied by TCRdb to the 5' RACE reads, yields one record per CDR3 protein. The sample lists 4,500 to 6,000 distinct CDR3 sequences; about 13% were seen once. Indicated time point: sample taken at primary tumor resection. Material: normal lung tissue next to the tumor, obtained at surgery. The origin of the receptors is a female donor with early-stage non-small cell lung cancer.

The CDR3 is CASSSAGLKEKLFF. In DNA, the CDR3 is TGTGCCAGCAGCTCAGCTGGGCTAAAAGAAAAACTGTTTTTT. The J gene is TRBJ1-4, the V gene TRBV7-2; D is ambiguous. Germline-derived CDR1 and CDR2 are SGHTA and FQGNSA. Trimming removed 4 bases from V and 8 bases from J, with 14 bases in between. This CDR3 is 14 amino acids long.

The chain has TRBV6-2 or TRBV6-3 and TRBJ2-7; D not certain. Trimming stripped 7 bases from V and 3 bases from J, with 10 bases between. Per germline, CDR1 MNHEY and CDR2 SVGEGT. The CDR3 contains 12 residues. CDR3 nucleotides: TGTGCCAGCACATCCGGCGGCTACGAGCAGTACGTC. As protein: CASTSGGYEQYV.

This clonotype was counted only a few times. V usage is TRBV28 and J usage is TRBJ2-7, with D maybe TRBD2 (6 bases). The CDR3 is 12 amino acids. Trimming pared 6 bases from V and 3 bases from J, leaving 9 bases between. Germline CDR1 MDHEN, CDR2 SYDVKM. The CDR3 reads CASRVGGYEQYF. The DNA of the CDR3 is TGTGCCAGCAGGGTCGGGGGCTACGAGCAGTACTTC.

This clonotype is categorized as medium-sized. The chain carries TRBV28 and TRBJ2-6; a weak D match, TRBD1 (6 bases). This CDR3 has 16 residues. Trimming stripped 2 bases from V and 1 base from J, with 9 bases between. Germline-derived CDR1 and CDR2 are MDHEN and SYDVKM. CDR3 protein: CASSLPGASGANVLTF. The CDR3 coding sequence is TGTGCCAGCAGTTTACCAGGGGCGTCTGGGGCCAACGTCCTGACTTTC.

This clonotype is termed medium-sized (0.01 to 0.1%). The chain is built from TRBV6-2 or TRBV6-3 and TRBJ2-3; D is unclear. Germline CDR1 MNHEY, CDR2 SVGEGT. The CDR3 covers 15 residues. V lost 5 bases and J 2 bases, leaving 14 bases between the germline ends. CDR3 DNA: TGTGCCAGCAGTACTATAATTTATAACACAGATACGCAGTATTTT. Protein sequence: CASSTIIYNTDTQYF.

On this clonotype itself: A much larger clone differs by one base, so this may be a read error. The CDR3 DNA reads as TGTGTCAGCGGCGGGACAGGGAGAAATGAGCAGTTCTTC. It translates to CVSGGTGRNEQFF. The rearrangement joins TRBV6-5 to TRBJ2-1, with 9 bases fitting TRBD1. Germline CDR1 is MNHEY and CDR2 is SVGAGI. The CDR3 covers 13 residues.

By proportion, this clonotype is medium-sized. V usage is TRBV7-2 and J usage is TRBJ1-4, with D tentatively TRBD1 (5 bases). There are 14 residues in the CDR3. CDR1 SGHTA and CDR2 FQGNSA come from the germline V gene. The germline V and J ends were trimmed by 3 bases and 8 bases, with 13 bases remaining between them. CDR3 amino acids: CASSFPRDGEKLFF. DNA of the CDR3: TGTGCCAGCAGCTTCCCCAGGGATGGGGAAAAACTGTTTTTT.

V gene TRBV9 combines with J gene TRBJ2-7, with unresolved D. The CDR3 is 11 amino acids. V lost 4 bases to trimming and J lost 6 bases, with 8 bases between them. Germline V lookup: CDR1 SGDLS, CDR2 YYNGEE. Written as DNA, the CDR3 is TGTGCCAGCAGCCGAGGCGGCGAGCAGTACTTC. Protein product: CASSRGGEQYF.

The table lists this clonotype with many counts. The chain couples TRBV20-1 to TRBJ2-2; D is possibly TRBD1 (6 bases). The CDR3 extends over 14 amino acids. Trimming stripped 6 bases from V and 3 bases from J, with 14 bases between. Germline CDR1 is DFQATT and CDR2 is SNEGSKA (reference sequence). The DNA for the CDR3 is TGCAGTGCACCGGGACAATCACACACCGGGGAGCTGTTTTTT. Protein sequence: CSAPGQSHTGELFF.

This clonotype was observed at least ten times. The V gene is TRBV20-1, the J gene TRBJ2-5; no clear D gene. Germline V gene lookup returns CDR1 DFQATT and CDR2 SNEGSKA (reference sequence). Trimming left V 5 bases short and J 0 bases short, with 16 bases between. This CDR3 contains 15 residues. The CDR3 nucleotides read TGCAGTGCTCCTAGTGTGGAGACGTACCAAGAGACCCAGTACTTC. Amino acid sequence: CSAPSVETYQETQYF.

This clonotype showed up many times. The chain couples TRBV7-2 to TRBJ2-3; D assignment may be TRBD1 or TRBD2 (5 bases each). V lost 1 base and J 2 bases, leaving 13 bases between the germline ends. CDR1 and CDR2 (germline): SGHTA, FQGNSA. The CDR3 is 16 residues long. The CDR3 bases are TGTGCCAGCAGCTTAGAGGCTCGAGGGGACACAGATACGCAGTATTTT. Its translation is CASSLEARGDTDTQYF. The whole variable domain, filled in from reference TRBV7-2 and TRBJ2-3, reads GAGVSQSPSNKVTEKGKDVELRCDPISGHTALYWYRQSLGQGLEFLIYFQGNSAPDKSGLPSDRFSAERTGGSVSTLTIQRTQQEDSAVYLCASSLEARGDTDTQYFGPGTRLTVL.

This clonotype was counted ten times or more. The chain links TRBV28 to TRBJ2-7, with 7 nucleotides matching TRBD1. In germline, CDR1 is MDHEN, CDR2 SYDVKM. V was pared by 6 bases and J by 4 bases, with 15 bases of the junction left unmatched. CDR3 length: 16 amino acids. The CDR3 sequence is CASRLRLRQGGYEQYF. Written as DNA, the CDR3 is TGTGCCAGCAGACTACGCCTACGACAGGGTGGTTACGAGCAGTACTTC.

This clonotype was detected a few times. V and J are TRBV6-1 and TRBJ1-2; D is ambiguous. The germline V gene encodes CDR1 MNHNS and CDR2 SASEGT. The CDR3 is 12 amino acids. The V and J ends lost 8 bases and 2 bases respectively, with 9 bases between them. CDR3: CASRTDNYGYTF. DNA for the CDR3: TGTGCCAGCCGGACGGACAACTATGGCTACACCTTC.